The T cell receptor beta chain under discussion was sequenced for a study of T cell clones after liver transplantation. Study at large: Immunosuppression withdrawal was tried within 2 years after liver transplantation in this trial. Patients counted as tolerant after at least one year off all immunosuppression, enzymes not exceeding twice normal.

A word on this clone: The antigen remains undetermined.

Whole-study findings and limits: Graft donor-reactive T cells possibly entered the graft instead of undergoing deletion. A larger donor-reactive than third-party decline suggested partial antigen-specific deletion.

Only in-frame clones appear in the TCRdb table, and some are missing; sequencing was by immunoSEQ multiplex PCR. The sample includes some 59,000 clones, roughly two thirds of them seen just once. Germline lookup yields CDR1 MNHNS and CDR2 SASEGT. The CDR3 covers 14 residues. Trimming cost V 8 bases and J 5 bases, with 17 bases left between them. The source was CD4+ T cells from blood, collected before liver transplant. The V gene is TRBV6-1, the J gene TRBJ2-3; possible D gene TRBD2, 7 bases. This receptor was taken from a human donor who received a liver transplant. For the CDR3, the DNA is TGTGCCAGCGAAAGGGGGGGGTTTGGAGATACGCAGTATTTT. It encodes CASERGGFGDTQYF.